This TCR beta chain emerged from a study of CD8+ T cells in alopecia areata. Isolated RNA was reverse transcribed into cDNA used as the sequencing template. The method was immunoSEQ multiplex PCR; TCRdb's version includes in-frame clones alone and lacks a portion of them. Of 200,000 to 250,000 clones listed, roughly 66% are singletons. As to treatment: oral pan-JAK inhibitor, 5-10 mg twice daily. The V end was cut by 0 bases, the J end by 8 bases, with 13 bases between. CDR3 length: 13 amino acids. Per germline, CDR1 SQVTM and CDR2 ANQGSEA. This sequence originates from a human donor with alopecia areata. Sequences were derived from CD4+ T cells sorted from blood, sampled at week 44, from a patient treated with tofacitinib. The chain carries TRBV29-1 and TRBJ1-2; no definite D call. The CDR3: CSVEDRRSEGYTF. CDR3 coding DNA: TGCAGCGTTGAAGATCGGAGGTCGGAGGGCTACACCTTC.